What follows describes a single TCR beta chain. In the original workflow: The authors estimated nucleated cell counts from reference gene primer amplification. Assay: immunoSEQ multiplex PCR; the TCRdb copy retains only in-frame clones and omits some. That table gives V, J and clone size, and the DNA gave D and trimming. The table has roughly 290,000 clones, around 90% seen once; the top ten hold roughly 1.5%. V was trimmed by 2 bases and J by 1 base, leaving 5 bases between them. The germline gives CDR1 SGHTA, CDR2 FQGNSA. The CDR3 is 14 residues long. This record belongs to a study of blood T cell repertoires in COVID-19. About the study: Sites in the United States, Italy and Spain provided acute and convalescent COVID-19 samples.

Clinical history as reported by participants underpinned cohort assignment. The sample consisted of PBMCs or T cells enriched from blood (not recorded which). V gene TRBV7-2 combines with J gene TRBJ2-2; no clear D. The receptor's source is a woman aged 18-29 years with acute COVID-19. The CDR3: CASSLTGNTGELFF. The CDR3 DNA is TGTGCCAGCAGCTTAACCGGGAACACCGGGGAGCTGTTTTTT.